The 29 T cell receptor beta chains reported below all come from one sample, sequenced in a study of blood T cells in healthy people across ages. A sample-barcoded 5' primer and a J-beta primer mix were used in a second PCR of roughly 7 to 11 cycles. TCRdb analysed the 5' RACE reads with MiXCR anew, one entry per CDR3 protein. The sample records about 1.8 million distinct CDR3 sequences, about 49% being singletons. The sample comprised blood. The receptors were gathered from a woman aged 40 to 55 in good health.

This clonotype was counted a few times. The chain combines TRBV18 with TRBJ2-6; D not resolved. There are 19 residues in the CDR3. The ends were cut back, 1 base at V and 0 bases at J, with 16 bases in the middle. CDR1 is KGHSH and CDR2 is LQKENI in the germline V gene. The CDR3 coding sequence is TGTGCCAGCTCACCACTACCTGGCAGGCAGAACTCTGGGGCCAACGTCCTGACTTTC. Encoded protein: CASSPLPGRQNSGANVLTF.

The J gene is TRBJ2-1, the V gene TRBV4-3; 9 nucleotides align to TRBD2. The J call may not be correct, given that the DNA end is closer to TRBJ2-7. CDR1 is LGHNA and CDR2 is YSLEER in the germline V gene. This CDR3 is 16 amino acids long. CDR3 coding DNA: TGCGCCAGCAGCCAAGATCTGAGACTAGCGGTTTTTGAGCAGTACTTC. Protein product: CASSQDLRLAVFEQYF.

This clonotype appeared once. At one end, the junction sequence differs from germline, possibly due to a read error. This chain joins TRBV2 and TRBJ1-2, with D possibly TRBD1 on 6 matching bases. The CDR3 sequence is 14 residues long. Looked up from germline, CDR1 is SNHLY and CDR2 is FYNNEI. This CDR3 reads CASSESRGNRGYTF. The DNA for the CDR3 is TGCGCCAGCAGTGAATCTAGGGGGAATCGAGGCTACACCTTC.

The chain employs TRBV10-3 and TRBJ2-3; 10 nucleotides match TRBD2. Per the germline V gene, CDR1 is ENHRY and CDR2 is SYGVKD. With 6 bases clipped from V and 3 bases from J, the junction kept 9 bases outside the gene matches. The CDR3 is 16 amino acids. The CDR3 DNA reads TGTGCCATCAGGGCACACAGCGGGGGGGTAACAGATACGCAGTATTTT. Its protein product is CAIRAHSGGVTDTQYF.

The chain combines TRBV2 with TRBJ2-5, with D possibly called TRBD1 or TRBD2 (5 bases each). The CDR3 has 15 residues. V shed 3 bases and J shed 5 bases, with 16 bases lying between them. Germline V gene lookup returns CDR1 SNHLY and CDR2 FYNNEI. For the CDR3, the DNA is TGTGCCAGCAGTGAGTGGGGACGACTTTATGAGACCCAGTACTTC. Translation gives CASSEWGRLYETQYF.

This chain joins TRBV6-2 or TRBV6-3 and TRBJ2-2; maybe TRBD1 (6 bases). CDR1 and CDR2 (germline): MNHEY, SVGEGT. CDR3 length equals 19 residues. The V end lost 2 bases, the J end lost 6 bases, and 25 bases lay between the germline ends. The CDR3 is CASSYATYGQGSRAGELFF. CDR3 nucleotide sequence: TGTGCCAGCAGTTACGCCACCTATGGGCAGGGGTCAAGGGCCGGGGAGCTGTTTTTT.

The chain uses TRBV6-1 and TRBJ1-1; TRBD1 matches 7 bases. CDR1 is MNHNS and CDR2 is SASEGT in the germline V gene. CDR3 length equals 14 residues. The J segment lost 1 base and the V segment lost 7 bases, leaving 6 bases of the junction unmatched. CDR3 region: CASTSDRTNTEAFF. DNA of the CDR3: TGTGCCAGCACCTCGGACAGGACGAACACTGAAGCTTTCTTT.

This clonotype was seen just once. The chain couples TRBV20-1 to TRBJ2-3; 9 bases match TRBD1. V lost 2 bases, J lost 4 bases, and 10 bases stayed unmatched. The germline gives CDR1 DFQATT, CDR2 SNEGSKA (reference sequence). The CDR3 covers 16 residues. The CDR3 DNA is TGCAGTGCTAGAATTGATCGGACAGGGGCGGCAGATACGCAGTATTTT. It encodes CSARIDRTGAADTQYF.

Of note for this clonotype: At one of its ends the junction is not consistent with the germline gene, which may arise from a read error. This chain uses TRBV28 with TRBJ2-4; 11 bases align to TRBD1. In germline, CDR1 is MDHEN, CDR2 SYDVKM. CDR3 length equals 18 residues. This CDR3 is CASSVPPGQGGPKNIQYF. CDR3 DNA sequence: TGTGCCAGCAGTGTACCACCGGGACAGGGGGGCCCCAAAAACATTCAGTACTTT.

This clonotype has a handful of counts. The chain joins TRBV9 to TRBJ2-7; TRBD1 matches at 8 bases. The CDR3 runs 15 residues. J gave up 3 bases and V 6 bases, and 11 bases lay outside the gene matches. Germline V gives CDR1 SGDLS, CDR2 YYNGEE. As DNA, the CDR3 is TGTGCCAGCACCCCGGGACGGGACAGGTACTACGAGCAGTACTTC. It encodes CASTPGRDRYYEQYF.

The gene calls are TRBV28 and TRBJ2-1, with 8 bases aligning to TRBD2. This CDR3 comprises 16 residues. Germline CDR1 MDHEN, CDR2 SYDVKM. V trimming: 2 bases; J trimming: 4 bases; junction bases outside the gene matches: 7. The CDR3 DNA follows: TGTGCCAGCAGTTTACGAAGTGGCGGGGGGTACAATGAGCAGTTCTTC. Protein: CASSLRSGGGYNEQFF.

This chain uses TRBV6-5 with TRBJ1-1; maybe TRBD1 (6 bases). The germline CDR1 and CDR2 sequences are MNHEY and SVGAGI. V shed 5 bases and J shed 4 bases, with 14 bases lying between them. There are 14 residues in the CDR3. The DNA for the CDR3 is TGTGCCAGCAGTCAGGGGTCGCACGTCACTGAAGCTTTCTTT. Its protein is CASSQGSHVTEAFF.

The chain is built from TRBV28 and TRBJ2-1; no firm D call. V gave up 6 bases and J gave up 7 bases, with 16 bases separating them. The CDR3 loop spans 14 amino acids. Germline values: CDR1 MDHEN, CDR2 SYDVKM. In DNA, the CDR3 is TGTGCCAGCAGAGCCGTTGGGGTTATGAATGAGCAGTTCTTC. Its translation is CASRAVGVMNEQFF.

This clonotype was detected only once. Relative to the germline gene, one junction end is altered; a read error may explain this. The CDR3 bases are TGTGCCGGCAGCTTATTTGGGTTACAAGAGACCCAGTACTTC. It translates to CAGSLFGLQETQYF. The rearrangement links TRBV7-9 to TRBJ2-5; D remains unclear. CDR3 length: 14 residues. Germline CDR1 and CDR2: SEHNR and FQNEAQ (reference sequence). Drawing the rest from reference TRBV7-9 and TRBJ2-5, the complete variable domain is DTGVSQNPRHKITKRGQNVTFRCDPISEHNRLYWYRQTLGQGPEFLTYFQNEAQLEKSRLLSDRFSAERPKGSFSTLEIQRTEQGDSAMYLCAGSLFGLQETQYFGPGTRLLVL.

The V call is TRBV6-1, the J call TRBJ2-7; possible D gene TRBD1, 6 bases. The germline V and J ends were trimmed by 1 base and 2 bases, with 9 bases remaining between them. The CDR3 sequence is 14 residues long. Germline loops: CDR1 MNHNS, CDR2 SASEGT. The DNA for the CDR3 is TGTGCCAGCAGTGAAGGCAGGGGAACCTACGAGCAGTACTTC. The encoded protein is CASSEGRGTYEQYF.

The CDR3 is CSVGNLAGGWTYNEQYF. The CDR3 nucleotides read TGCAGCGTTGGAAACCTAGCGGGGGGGTGGACCTACAATGAGCAGTACTTC. The V gene is TRBV29-1, the J gene TRBJ2-1; the match to TRBD2 covers 12 bases. The end of the DNA aligns better with TRBJ2-7, so the J call may be wrong. Looked up from germline, CDR1 is SQVTM and CDR2 is ANQGSEA. CDR3 size: 17 residues.

This rearrangement joins TRBV7-2 to TRBJ1-2; 7 positions match TRBD1. This CDR3 spans 17 amino acids. The germline CDR1 and CDR2 sequences are SGHTA and FQGNSA. J was trimmed by 3 bases and V by 5 bases; bases with no gene match: 15. For the CDR3, the DNA is TGTACCAGCAGCCCAAGGACAGGTCGGCCGGTGGACTATGGCTACACCTTC. It translates to CTSSPRTGRPVDYGYTF.

This clonotype has more than one count but fewer than ten. V gene TRBV10-3 combines with J gene TRBJ2-5; 9 nucleotides match TRBD2. The assigned J gene may be wrong: the sequence end matches TRBJ2-7 better. The germline CDR1 and CDR2 sequences are ENHRY and SYGVKD. The CDR3 contains 14 residues. CDR3 amino acids: CAIRGSGGSYEQYF. In DNA, the CDR3 is TGTGCCATCAGGGGTAGCGGGGGTAGTTACGAGCAGTACTTC.

This chain connects TRBV6-2 or TRBV6-3 to TRBJ2-1, with 14 positions matching TRBD2. The V and J ends lost 4 bases and 0 bases, in that order; junction bases with no gene match: 11. Germline V CDR1 and CDR2: MNHEY, SVGEGT. The CDR3 has 20 residues. The CDR3 protein is CASSFPTSGGAKSSYNEQFF. The CDR3 coding sequence is TGTGCCAGCAGTTTCCCGACTAGCGGGGGGGCGAAAAGCTCCTACAATGAGCAGTTCTTC.

This clonotype was detected only a few times. This chain connects TRBV7-2 to TRBJ1-5; tentatively, D is TRBD1 (6 bases). The germline V and J ends were trimmed by 5 bases and 6 bases, with 17 bases remaining between them. The CDR3 contains 15 residues. Germline V lookup: CDR1 SGHTA, CDR2 FQGNSA. The CDR3 coding sequence is TGTGCCAGCAGCATCTTTGCAGGGGAAACTCAGCCCCAGCATTTT. Translation: CASSIFAGETQPQHF.

This clonotype was seen at least ten times. Compared with germline, one end of the junction differs, possibly owing to a read error. CDR3 bases: TGTGCCAGCAGCTACCTCCAAGAGACCCAGTACTTC. It yields the protein CASSYLQETQYF. The chain employs TRBV5-1 and TRBJ2-5; no clear D. The CDR3 totals 12 residues. Germline V gene lookup returns CDR1 SGHRS and CDR2 YFSETQ. Full variable domain (missing parts from reference TRBV5-1 and TRBJ2-5): KAGVTQTPRYLIKTRGQQVTLSCSPISGHRSVSWYQQTPGQGLQFLFEYFSETQRNKGNFPGRFSGRQFSNSRSEMNVSTLELGDSALYLCASSYLQETQYFGPGTRLLVL.

This clonotype was counted between two and nine times. The V gene is TRBV7-9, the J gene TRBJ2-6; TRBD2 might be the D (6 bases). CDR3 length equals 18 residues. V lost 5 bases and J 2 bases, leaving 19 bases between the germline ends. CDR1 is SEHNR and CDR2 is FQNEAQ in the germline V gene (reference sequence). CDR3 residues: CASSPPLSGEAGANVLTF. The CDR3 nucleotides are TGTGCCAGCAGCCCACCTTTGTCCGGGGAGGCTGGGGCCAACGTCCTGACTTTC.

The V call is TRBV20-1, the J call TRBJ1-6; weak D call: TRBD1 (6 bases). The germline CDR1 and CDR2 sequences are DFQATT and SNEGSKA (reference sequence). CDR3 length equals 12 residues. Trimming cost V 7 bases and J 6 bases, with 10 bases left between them. The CDR3 nucleotides are TGCAGTGTGGGACACTTTAATTCACCCCTCCACTTT. Protein product: CSVGHFNSPLHF.

There are a few counts of this clonotype. J is TRBJ2-6 and V is TRBV28, with 8 bases matching TRBD1. The germline CDR1 and CDR2 sequences are MDHEN and SYDVKM. V gave up 2 bases and J gave up 2 bases; unmatched junction bases: 8. This CDR3 contains 18 residues. The CDR3 loop is CASSLLGQGLPGANVLTF. Here the CDR3 DNA reads TGTGCCAGCAGTTTACTAGGACAGGGATTACCTGGGGCCAACGTCCTGACTTTC. Full variable domain (remainder filled in from reference TRBV28 and TRBJ2-6): DVKVTQSSRYLVKRTGEKVFLECVQDMDHENMFWYRQDPGLGLRLIYFSYDVKMKEKGDIPEGYSVSREKKERFSLILESASTNQTSMYLCASSLLGQGLPGANVLTFGAGSRLTVL.

This rearrangement joins TRBV20-1 to TRBJ2-1, with TRBD2 matching over 8 bases. The J segment lost 0 bases and the V segment lost 6 bases, leaving 10 bases of the junction unmatched. Germline V gene lookup returns CDR1 DFQATT and CDR2 SNEGSKA (reference sequence). This CDR3 spans 16 amino acids. DNA of the CDR3: TGCAGTGCCTCACCTTCGGGGGGGATCTCCTACAATGAGCAGTTCTTC. Protein sequence: CSASPSGGISYNEQFF.

The J gene is TRBJ1-5, the V gene TRBV20-1; 7 nucleotides match TRBD1. With V trimmed by 5 bases and J by 2 bases, 6 bases remained unmatched. The V gene's germline CDR1 is DFQATT and CDR2 SNEGSKA (reference sequence). The CDR3 is 14 residues long. The CDR3 sequence is CSALTGSGNQPQHF. CDR3 nucleotide sequence: TGCAGTGCTCTGACAGGGTCGGGCAATCAGCCCCAGCATTTT.

J is TRBJ2-7 and V is TRBV9, with 7 bases matching TRBD1. V was clipped by 0 bases and J by 2 bases; unmatched bases: 5. Germline-derived CDR1 and CDR2 are SGDLS and YYNGEE. CDR3 length equals 15 residues. The CDR3 DNA sequence: TGTGCCAGCAGCGTAGATACAGGGGCGGCCTACGAGCAGTACTTC. It codes for CASSVDTGAAYEQYF.

This clonotype is a singleton in its sample. CDR3 bases: TGTGCCAGCAGTCCCCGGCGGGGAAGCCACGAGCAGTACTTC. It specifies CASSPRRGSHEQYF. The chain uses TRBV28 and TRBJ2-7, with a weak D call TRBD2 (6 bases). V shed 5 bases and J shed 5 bases, with 16 bases lying between them. The CDR3 is 14 amino acids. CDR1 and CDR2 (germline): MDHEN, SYDVKM.

This clonotype was detected ten times or more. The J gene is TRBJ2-7, the V gene TRBV6-1; 9 positions agree with TRBD2. Trimming took 4 bases from V and 3 from J; bases not matched to a gene: 10. CDR3 length: 16 amino acids. Germline V lookup: CDR1 MNHNS, CDR2 SASEGT. Written as DNA, the CDR3 is TGTGCCAGCAGTGCCCCGCGGGGGGGCAACTACTACGAGCAGTACTTC. Residues: CASSAPRGGNYYEQYF.